This entry lists 26 T cell receptor beta chains sequenced from one sample in a study of T cell responses to AZD1222 COVID-19 vaccine. Sequencing used immunoSEQ multiplex PCR; TCRdb keeps in-frame clones, though not all of them. The sample includes 100,000 to 150,000 clones, more than 85% of them seen just once. The source was peripheral blood, collected on day 0 of MenACWY control vaccination. All receptors come from an adult in good health.

The chain links TRBV19 to TRBJ1-5, with TRBD1 as a possible D gene (6 bases). The V and J ends lost 6 bases and 5 bases respectively, with 17 bases between them. This CDR3 comprises 15 residues. Germline lookup yields CDR1 LNHDA and CDR2 SQIVND (reference sequence). The CDR3 region is CASRPARGAYQPQHF. The CDR3 bases are TGTGCCAGTAGACCGGCCCGGGGGGCCTATCAGCCCCAGCATTTT.

The J gene is TRBJ1-2, the V gene TRBV30; TRBD1 might be the D (6 bases). Germline V lookup: CDR1 GTSNPN, CDR2 SVGIG (reference sequence). CDR3 length: 15 amino acids. Trimming removed 4 bases at V and 7 bases at J, with 22 bases between. The CDR3 sequence is CAWKGTTGLRIGYTF. The CDR3 coding sequence is TGTGCCTGGAAGGGAACTACAGGGCTTAGAATTGGCTACACCTTC.

CDR3 sequence: CATSSRQATYEQYF. The CDR3 DNA reads as TGTGCCACCAGCAGTCGACAGGCTACCTACGAGCAGTACTTC. This sequence joins TRBV15 and TRBJ2-7; maybe TRBD1 (6 bases). Germline values: CDR1 LNHNV, CDR2 YYDKDF (reference sequence). This CDR3 contains 14 residues. V lost 3 bases and J lost 2, with 11 bases in between.

This clone came up a few times. The genes are TRBV7-2 and TRBJ2-3, with D possibly called TRBD1 or TRBD2 (5 bases each). V dropped 9 bases and J dropped 2 bases, with 18 bases sitting between them. The CDR3 has 15 residues. Looked up from germline, CDR1 is SGHTA and CDR2 is FQGNSA. CDR3 bases: TGTGCCAGTTTACGAAACGGGGCGTACACAGATACGCAGTATTTT. It is translated as CASLRNGAYTDTQYF.

The chain combines TRBV11-3 with TRBJ1-2, with D perhaps matching TRBD1 (5 bases). Trimming removed 5 bases from V and 7 bases from J, with 11 bases in between. The CDR3 consists of 12 residues. The V gene's germline CDR1 is SGHNT and CDR2 YENEEA. CDR3: CASSTRGSGYTF. The CDR3 DNA sequence: TGTGCCAGCAGCACCCGGGGGAGTGGCTACACCTTC.

The chain recombines TRBV29-1 with TRBJ2-1; TRBD2 agrees at 10 bases. Germline CDR1 and CDR2: SQVTM and ANQGSEA. The CDR3 is 15 residues long. The trim removed 3 bases at V and 4 bases at J, leaving 6 bases unmatched. In DNA, the CDR3 is TGCAGCGTTGACGGGCTAGCGGGGGTTTACAATGAGCAGTTCTTC. Translated: CSVDGLAGVYNEQFF.

CDR3 sequence (DNA): TGTGCCAGCAGCTTAGAAGTCGCTTCGGAGACCCAGTACTTC. This gives the protein CASSLEVASETQYF. The J gene is TRBJ2-5, the V gene TRBV7-3; the D is unclear. V gave up 2 bases and J gave up 5 bases, with 12 bases separating them. The CDR3 has 14 residues. The germline gives CDR1 SGHTA, CDR2 FQGTGA.

The chain combines TRBV12-3 or TRBV12-4 with TRBJ2-2; D call uncertain. There are 12 residues in the CDR3. Trimming took off 5 bases at V and 8 bases at J, with 9 bases between the two ends. CDR3 nucleotide sequence: TGTGCCAGCAGTCGCCCCTCGGGGGAGCTGTTTTTT. Translating it yields CASSRPSGELFF.

This chain links TRBV27 with TRBJ2-7; D is possibly TRBD2 (5 bases). Germline CDR1 is MNHEY and CDR2 is SMNVEV (reference sequence). This CDR3 has 17 residues. The V end was cut by 7 bases, the J end by 3 bases, with 25 bases between. This chain's CDR3 is CASTHPGIQRRNYEQYF. The DNA for the CDR3 is TGTGCCAGCACCCACCCCGGGATCCAACGTCGGAACTACGAGCAGTACTTC.

The chain combines TRBV6-1 with TRBJ1-5, with 8 bases identical to TRBD1. CDR1 is MNHNS and CDR2 is SASEGT in the germline V gene. The CDR3 totals 17 residues. V gave up 2 bases and J gave up 0 bases; unmatched junction bases: 6. The DNA for the CDR3 is TGTGCCAGCAGTGAAAAGCTGACAGGGGTTAGCAATCAGCCCCAGCATTTT. This encodes CASSEKLTGVSNQPQHF.

V is TRBV7-3 and J is TRBJ2-3, with 11 nucleotides matching TRBD1. Germline CDR1 and CDR2: SGHTA and FQGTGA. With 3 bases clipped from V and 5 bases from J, the junction kept 7 bases outside the gene matches. The CDR3 covers 16 residues. CDR3: CASSFFGTGGGDTQYF. The CDR3 bases are TGTGCCAGCAGCTTTTTCGGGACAGGGGGTGGAGATACGCAGTATTTT.

The rearrangement uses TRBV5-5 and TRBJ2-7; D is possibly TRBD1 or TRBD2 (5 bases each). Germline values: CDR1 SGHKS, CDR2 YYEKEE (reference sequence). The germline V and J ends were trimmed by 6 bases and 4 bases, with 20 bases remaining between them. This CDR3 is 15 amino acids long. The CDR3 nucleotides read TGTGCCAGCATCGCGACCGGGACCACTTCGTACGAGCAGTACTTC. It translates to CASIATGTTSYEQYF. Variable domain in full (rest from reference TRBV5-5 and TRBJ2-7): DAGVTQSPTHLIKTRGQQVTLRCSPISGHKSVSWYQQVLGQGPQFIFQYYEKEERGRGNFPDRFSARQFPNYSSELNVNALLLGDSALYLCASIATGTTSYEQYFGPGTRLTVT.

This clone was recorded only once. The chain is built from TRBV6-5 and TRBJ1-1; D not resolved. The CDR3 is made up of 13 amino acids. The germline gives CDR1 MNHEY, CDR2 SVGAGI. V was shortened by 6 bases and J by 4 bases, with 12 bases between the two germline ends. The CDR3 coding sequence is TGTGCCAGCAGACCGACCTGGAGCACTGAAGCTTTCTTT. Its translation is CASRPTWSTEAFF.

The V and J genes are TRBV10-1 and TRBJ2-1, with 7 nucleotides matching TRBD2. Germline CDR1 reads WNHNN; CDR2 reads SYGVQD (reference sequence). Trimming at V came to 3 bases and at J to 0 bases, leaving 5 bases not matched to a gene. The CDR3 spans 16 residues. CDR3: CASSDAGASSYNEQFF. The CDR3 bases are TGCGCCAGCAGTGATGCGGGAGCGAGCTCCTACAATGAGCAGTTCTTC.

This sequence joins TRBV2 and TRBJ1-1, with TRBD1 matching 8 bases. The trim removed 7 bases at V and 6 bases at J, leaving 13 bases unmatched. Germline V gene sequence: CDR1 SNHLY, CDR2 FYNNEI. This CDR3 has 15 residues. This CDR3 reads CASISDRAGVAEAFF. In DNA form, the CDR3 reads TGTGCCAGCATCTCGGACAGGGCCGGGGTAGCTGAAGCTTTCTTT.

CDR3 sequence (DNA): TGTGCCAGCAGCCCAGGGACAGGCAGGGGCTACACCTTC. This translates into CASSPGTGRGYTF. The chain uses TRBV7-6 and TRBJ1-2; 8 nucleotides line up with TRBD1. The CDR3 sequence is 13 residues long. Per germline, CDR1 SGHVS and CDR2 FNYEAQ. V trimming: 5 bases; J trimming: 8 bases; junction bases outside the gene matches: 7.

This chain connects TRBV11-2 to TRBJ2-6, with D unclear. Trimming took off 3 bases at V and 0 bases at J, with 9 bases between the two ends. The CDR3 covers 16 residues. The germline gives CDR1 SGHAT, CDR2 FQNNGV. CDR3 nucleotides: TGTGCCAGCAGCTTTACCACCGACTCTGGGGCCAACGTCCTGACTTTC. Amino acid sequence: CASSFTTDSGANVLTF. Full variable domain (missing parts from reference TRBV11-2 and TRBJ2-6): EAGVAQSPRYKIIEKRQSVAFWCNPISGHATLYWYQQILGQGPKLLIQFQNNGVVDDSQLPKDRFSAERLKGVDSTLKIQPAKLEDSAVYLCASSFTTDSGANVLTFGAGSRLTVL.

The chain combines TRBV27 with TRBJ1-1; D may be TRBD1 (5 bases). There are 17 residues in the CDR3. V was pared by 6 bases and J by 2 bases, with 22 bases between. Germline lookup yields CDR1 MNHEY and CDR2 SMNVEV (reference sequence). CDR3 sequence: CASRGVWGGRENTEAFF. The CDR3 bases are TGTGCCAGCAGAGGGGTGTGGGGGGGTCGGGAAAACACTGAAGCTTTCTTT.

The chain carries TRBV7-2 and TRBJ2-3; TRBD2 agrees at 10 bases. The CDR3 totals 16 residues. Germline V gene data show CDR1 as SGHTA and CDR2 as FQGNSA. With 1 base clipped from V and 3 bases from J, the junction kept 4 bases outside the gene matches. As DNA, the CDR3 is TGTGCCAGCAGCTTAGTCCTAGCGGGAGTAACAGATACGCAGTATTTT. It codes for CASSLVLAGVTDTQYF.

This chain joins TRBV12-3 or TRBV12-4 and TRBJ1-1; no definite D call. The CDR3 length is 12 residues. V was cut by 11 bases and J by 5 bases, with 15 bases left in between. For the CDR3, the DNA is TGTGCCGCACGAAAATCGCAGACTGAAGCTTTCTTT. The encoded protein is CAARKSQTEAFF.

The CDR3 DNA follows: TGCGCCAGCAGCTTGATAGACAATGAGCAGTTCTTC. It yields the protein CASSLIDNEQFF. The chain carries TRBV5-1 and TRBJ2-1; no definite D call. V was shortened by 1 base and J by 5 bases, with 4 bases between the two germline ends. The V gene's germline CDR1 is SGHRS and CDR2 YFSETQ. The CDR3 totals 12 residues.

This rearrangement joins TRBV5-5 to TRBJ2-7; weak D call: TRBD1 (6 bases). Trimming took off 4 bases at V and 1 base at J, with 12 bases between the two ends. The CDR3 sequence is 14 residues long. Germline V CDR1 and CDR2: SGHKS, YYEKEE (reference sequence). CDR3 nucleotide sequence: TGTGCCAGCAGCCAAAACAGGGCATCCTACGAGCAGTACTTC. Amino acids: CASSQNRASYEQYF.

The rearrangement uses TRBV5-1 and TRBJ1-2; 7 bases fit TRBD1. The CDR3 length is 15 residues. Losses at the gene ends were 4 bases for V and 8 bases for J; bases not matched to a gene: 14. From germline, CDR1 is SGHRS and CDR2 YFSETQ. The CDR3 DNA is TGCGCCAGCAGCGCGGGACAGAGGGAACTCTACGGCTACACCTTC. Amino acids: CASSAGQRELYGYTF.

This chain uses TRBV6-5 with TRBJ2-5; weak D call: TRBD2 (5 bases). This CDR3 region has 15 residues. The germline V gene encodes CDR1 MNHEY and CDR2 SVGAGI. Trimming removed 4 bases at V and 2 bases at J, with 14 bases between. The chain's CDR3 is CASSFGVGSQETQYF. DNA of the CDR3: TGTGCCAGCAGTTTCGGGGTGGGCTCGCAAGAGACCCAGTACTTC.

The chain recombines TRBV11-3 with TRBJ2-3; unclear D gene. Germline-derived CDR1 and CDR2 are SGHNT and YENEEA. CDR3 length: 13 residues. V dropped 1 base and J dropped 0 bases, with 2 bases sitting between them. The CDR3 protein is CASSLGSTDTQYF. CDR3 sequence (DNA): TGTGCCAGCAGCTTAGGCAGCACAGATACGCAGTATTTT.

The chain recombines TRBV27 with TRBJ2-1; 8 bases fit TRBD2. Unmatched junction bases numbered 10, after V lost 4 bases and J lost 8 bases. Germline V CDR1 and CDR2: MNHEY, SMNVEV (reference sequence). The CDR3 length is 15 residues. The CDR3, as DNA: TGTGCCAGCAGTTCCGCGGCGGGAGGAGTTGATGAGCAGTTCTTC. This encodes CASSSAAGGVDEQFF.